This record looks at one TCR beta chain sequence and its context. Antigen: not known. The sample comes from a study of T cells in Graves' hyperthyroidism and ophthalmopathy. Study observations and caveats: Blood held most thyroid clonotypes expanded above 0.001 frequency.

Stable Graves' hyperthyroidism meant no ophthalmopathy progression within 18 months. Hyperthyroidism in the patients, aged 18 to 65, was newly diagnosed and under 2 months in duration. V was trimmed by 7 bases and J by 4 bases, leaving 17 bases between them. The length of the CDR3 is 15 residues. RNA transcripts gave rise to amplified TCR beta CDR3 regions. RT-PCR in the first round (using the HTBI primer set) targeted the TCR CDR3. TCRdb fed the multiplex PCR reads into MiXCR, producing one record per CDR3 protein. The sample lists 650,000 to 750,000 distinct CDR3 sequences, 12% to 15% occurring once.

The specimen sequenced was blood. V gene TRBV12-3 or TRBV12-4 combines with J gene TRBJ2-1; weak D call: TRBD2 (6 bases). The receptor was isolated from a young woman with Graves' hyperthyroidism. CDR3 nucleotide sequence: TGTGCCAGCACTGGGGGGACTCTCGGGTACAATGAGCAGTTCTTC. Translated, it gives CASTGGTLGYNEQFF.